The clone carrying this T cell receptor (beta chain) was counted at least ten times. Its antigen is undetermined. TCRbeta library construction was performed incorporating unique molecular identifiers. TCRdb used MiXCR to reprocess the PCR reads, holding one entry per CDR3 protein. Among 400,000 to 550,000 distinct CDR3 sequences listed, about 10% were seen once. This record belongs to a study of T-cell reconstitution after alpha-beta-depleted transplantation in children. Study results and caveats: Several hundred rapidly expanded clones from non-depleted graft cells reportedly supplied alpha-beta T cells about two months post-transplant.

The TCR was taken from a child aged 2-15 years with inherited bone marrow failure, due to receive a stem cell transplant. The sample here was PBMCs, taken before TCRalphabeta/CD19-depleted stem cell transplant.

The CDR3 region is CASSLGSGEIPYNEQFF. The CDR3 coding sequence is TGCGCCAGCAGCTTGGGTTCAGGGGAGATTCCCTACAATGAGCAGTTCTTC. The chain joins TRBV5-1 to TRBJ2-1; D may be TRBD1 (6 bases). Germline V gene sequence: CDR1 SGHRS, CDR2 YFSETQ. Deletions cut 0 bases from V and 2 bases from J, with 15 bases between. CDR3 length: 17 residues.